The entry below gives a single T cell receptor (beta chain) sequence along with its context. This sample is drawn from a study of cytomegalovirus exposure and HLA in healthy donors. Primers for the PCR totalled 60 Vbeta and 13 Jbeta. Sequencing used immunoSEQ multiplex PCR; TCRdb keeps in-frame clones, though not all of them. The data hold 200,000 to 250,000 clones, with approximately 70% observed a single time. This TCR derives from a woman under 40 in good health and CMV-seronegative. The sequenced sample was PBMCs.

CDR3 amino acids: CASSRQGFNTEAFF. The CDR3 nucleotides are TGTGCCAGCAGTAGACAGGGTTTTAACACTGAAGCTTTCTTT. This chain links TRBV27 with TRBJ1-1; 7 positions match TRBD1. CDR1 is MNHEY and CDR2 is SMNVEV in the germline V gene (reference sequence). The CDR3 totals 14 residues. V lost 5 bases, J lost 2 bases, and 5 bases stayed unmatched.